These 12 T cell receptor beta chains came from one sample sequenced in a study of blood T cell repertoires in COVID-19. The repertoire was sequenced with immunoSEQ multiplex PCR; TCRdb's copy has only in-frame clones and lacks some. This sample has around 400,000 clones, with 70% to 90% found just once. Sequenced input: peripheral blood. The receptors here all came from a woman aged 60-70 years with COVID-19, enrolled during active disease.

The rearrangement links TRBV5-1 to TRBJ1-1; unclear D gene. Trimming cost V 0 bases and J 3 bases, with 12 bases left between them. CDR3 length equals 15 residues. Germline V gene lookup returns CDR1 SGHRS and CDR2 YFSETQ. The CDR3 nucleotides read TGCGCCAGCAGCTTGGGTGCGGGGTGGGACACTGAAGCTTTCTTT. Its translation: CASSLGAGWDTEAFF.

V and J are TRBV5-4 and TRBJ1-4, with 7 bases that match TRBD1. Losses at the gene ends were 4 bases for V and 5 bases for J; bases not matched to a gene: 8. This CDR3 has 15 residues. The germline V gene has CDR1 SGHNT and CDR2 YYREEE (reference sequence). Here the CDR3 DNA reads TGTGCCAGCAGCCCGTCGACAGGGAGAAATGAAAAACTGTTTTTT. Protein: CASSPSTGRNEKLFF.

The CDR3 sequence: CASSLEYSNQPQHF. The CDR3 region has the DNA TGTGCCAGCAGTCTCGAGTATAGCAATCAGCCCCAGCATTTT. The J gene is TRBJ1-5, the V gene TRBV6-4; no reliable D call. This CDR3 comprises 14 residues. Germline values: CDR1 MRHNA, CDR2 SNTAGT. V lost 5 bases, J lost 0 bases, and 8 bases lay in between.

A note on this clone: This specimen includes other DNA sequences encoding the same CDR3. The rearrangement links TRBV18 to TRBJ1-1; D is unresolved. The CDR3 extends over 13 amino acids. In germline, CDR1 is KGHSH, CDR2 LQKENI. Trimming removed 3 bases from V and 3 bases from J, with 8 bases in between. The CDR3, as DNA: TGTGCCAGCTCACCCGGCCGGGACACTGAAGCTTTCTTT. Residues: CASSPGRDTEAFF.

Only one count was recorded for this clone. The genes are TRBV7-3 and TRBJ2-1, with a tentative D call TRBD1 (6 bases). Germline V CDR1 and CDR2: SGHTA, FQGTGA. There are 13 residues in the CDR3. V lost 1 base and J lost 8, with 9 bases in between. Here the CDR3 reads CASSLKSGDEQFF. Written as DNA, the CDR3 is TGTGCCAGCAGCTTAAAATCAGGGGATGAGCAGTTCTTC.

This chain joins TRBV9 and TRBJ2-3; D perhaps matches TRBD2 (6 bases). Looked up from germline, CDR1 is SGDLS and CDR2 is YYNGEE. The CDR3 runs to 15 residues. Trimming pared 4 bases from V and 0 bases from J, leaving 12 bases between. CDR3 nucleotide sequence: TGTGCCAGCAGCCCAGCGGGCTCTAGCACAGATACGCAGTATTTT. Its protein product is CASSPAGSSTDTQYF.

Written as DNA, the CDR3 is TGTGCTAGTGGTTTCCAGTCCCTCGAGCAGTACTTC. Translation: CASGFQSLEQYF. The rearrangement uses TRBV12-5 and TRBJ2-7; D is unresolved. CDR1 and CDR2 (germline): LGHNT, FRNRAP. Deletions cut 3 bases from V and 6 bases from J, with 9 bases between. CDR3 length: 12 amino acids.

The chain has TRBV5-1 and TRBJ2-7; 8 bases line up with TRBD1. V was clipped by 6 bases and J by 5 bases; unmatched bases: 16. Germline CDR1 SGHRS, CDR2 YFSETQ. This CDR3 has 16 amino acids. CDR3 loop: CASTATGQGKRHEQYF. CDR3 in DNA: TGCGCCAGCACCGCCACCGGACAGGGAAAAAGGCACGAGCAGTACTTC.

J is TRBJ2-7 and V is TRBV10-1; the D is unclear. The CDR3 contains 14 residues. Trimming stripped 2 bases from V and 2 bases from J, with 10 bases between. Per the germline V gene, CDR1 is WNHNN and CDR2 is SYGVQD (reference sequence). For the CDR3, the DNA is TGCGCCAGCAGTGAGAGCGCGGCAGCCTACGAGCAGTACTTC. Residues: CASSESAAAYEQYF.

J is TRBJ2-5 and V is TRBV5-1, with 11 bases identical to TRBD2. The CDR3 has 15 residues. Per germline, CDR1 SGHRS and CDR2 YFSETQ. With V trimmed by 0 bases and J by 9 bases, 7 bases remained unmatched. The DNA for the CDR3 is TGCGCCAGCAGCTTGGACCTAGCGGGGGGTAAGGCCCAGTACTTC. Amino acids: CASSLDLAGGKAQYF.

The V and J genes are TRBV7-2 and TRBJ2-7, with no clear D. CDR1 is SGHTA, CDR2 FQGNSA, per germline. The CDR3 length is 11 residues. Trimming stripped 5 bases from V and 1 base from J, with 3 bases between. CDR3 in DNA: TGTGCCAGCAGCCCATCCTACGAGCAGTACTTC. It encodes CASSPSYEQYF.

This clone came up a few times. This sequence joins TRBV30 and TRBJ2-2, with D perhaps matching TRBD2 (5 bases). The germline V and J ends were trimmed by 0 bases and 6 bases, with 14 bases remaining between them. This CDR3 is built from 15 residues. CDR1 and CDR2 from the germline V gene are GTSNPN and SVGIG (reference sequence). CDR3 loop: CAWSVPRTPAGELFF. The CDR3 coding sequence is TGTGCCTGGAGTGTCCCTAGGACTCCCGCCGGGGAGCTGTTTTTT.